The entry below describes one T cell receptor beta chain. This specimen includes other DNA sequences encoding the same CDR3. The data are from a study of shared clonotypes between healthy human individuals. Measured with immunoSEQ multiplex PCR; TCRdb has only the in-frame clones, and not every one. The data hold roughly 1.5 million clones, with approximately 98% observed a single time. Germline V gene sequence: CDR1 KGHSH, CDR2 LQKENI. The CDR3 extends over 13 amino acids. Trimming stripped 3 bases from V and 3 bases from J, with 7 bases between. The origin of this receptor is a man younger than 45 in good health. The chain combines TRBV18 with TRBJ2-3; no clear D gene. Material for sequencing was naive CD4+ T cells sorted from blood. This sample's subset: CD45RA+ positively selected. CDR3 loop: CASSPPSTDTQYF. The DNA of the CDR3 is TGTGCCAGCTCACCCCCTTCTACAGATACGCAGTATTTT.